This TCR beta chain was retrieved from a study of T-cell reconstitution after alpha-beta-depleted transplantation in children. Preparation of the TCRbeta library used unique molecular identifiers. TCRdb passed the PCR reads through MiXCR, listing each CDR3 protein once. Among hundreds of thousands of distinct CDR3 sequences, roughly 15% were seen once, and the ten largest hold approximately 1%. V was pared by 6 bases and J by 5 bases, with 14 bases between. The CDR3 sequence is 14 residues long. CDR1 MDHEN and CDR2 SYDVKM come from the germline V gene. The V gene is TRBV28, the J gene TRBJ2-1; D possibly uses TRBD1 or TRBD2 (5 bases each). Sequencing used PBMCs from the stem cell graft donor, obtained from the stem cell graft. The TCR was taken from a human donor who donated a stem cell graft to a child with acute myeloid leukemia. DNA of the CDR3: TGTGCCAGCAGCCAACCGGGACCTAACAATGAGCAGTTCTTC. Translation: CASSQPGPNNEQFF.